This T cell receptor (beta chain) originates from a study of early T cells in non-severe SARS-CoV-2 infection. Study overall: It was bulk RNA from unsorted whole blood that was sequenced, and the chains were unpaired. Whole-study results and caveats: VDJdb matching skewed toward anti-spike CD8 responses, missing private and CD4 specificities.

This clonotype was detected ten times or more. Its antigen remains unidentified. Germline values: CDR1 SQVTM, CDR2 ANQGSEA. Unmatched junction bases numbered 10, after V lost 1 base and J lost 15 bases. The length of the CDR3 is 13 residues. Unique molecular identifiers were attached to individual cDNA molecules. MiXCR, applied by TCRdb to the 5' RACE reads, yields one record per CDR3 protein. The sample includes tens of thousands of distinct CDR3 sequences, approximately 12% of them seen just once. The TCR originated in an adult who was a healthcare worker with PCR-confirmed SARS-CoV-2 infection or an uninfected control (not recorded which). This chain uses TRBV29-1 with TRBJ2-1, with 9 positions matching TRBD2. Sequencing was performed on whole blood. This CDR3 reads CSVEGNTGTSSFF. The CDR3 nucleotides read TGCAGCGTTGAAGGAAATACCGGGACTAGCTCGTTCTTC.